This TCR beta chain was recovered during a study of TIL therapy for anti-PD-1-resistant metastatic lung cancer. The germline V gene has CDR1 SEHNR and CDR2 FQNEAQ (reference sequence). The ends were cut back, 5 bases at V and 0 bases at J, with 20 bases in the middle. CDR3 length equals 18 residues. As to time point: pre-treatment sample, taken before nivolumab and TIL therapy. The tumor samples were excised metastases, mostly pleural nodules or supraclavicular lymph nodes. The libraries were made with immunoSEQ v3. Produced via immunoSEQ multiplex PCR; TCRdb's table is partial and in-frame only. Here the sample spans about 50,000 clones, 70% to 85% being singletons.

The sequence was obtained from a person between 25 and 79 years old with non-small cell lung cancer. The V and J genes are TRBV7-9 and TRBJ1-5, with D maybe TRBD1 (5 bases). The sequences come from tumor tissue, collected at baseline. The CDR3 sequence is CASSPGGLTFYSNQPQHF. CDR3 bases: TGTGCCAGCAGCCCGGGGGGACTTACTTTCTATAGCAATCAGCCCCAGCATTTT.